This T cell receptor beta chain was sequenced in a study of regulatory T cells in long-lasting Graves disease. General study results and limits: Newly diagnosed Graves' patients exceeded persistent ones in TCR diversity.

The CDR3 length is 15 residues. Germline-derived CDR1 and CDR2 are LGHDT and YNNKEL (reference sequence). Unmatched junction bases numbered 2, after V lost 1 base and J lost 4 bases. Time point meaning: newly diagnosed GD, antithyroid drugs for less than 3 months. With RNA extracted from PBMCs as input, the TCR library was made. In this sample, this clonotype turned up many times. Its specificity is unknown. Building of the TCR beta libraries involved iRepertoire HTBI primers and Arm-PCR of CDR3 regions. From the multiplex PCR reads, TCRdb called clonotypes with MiXCR, one entry per CDR3 protein. The profile shows around 330,000 distinct CDR3 sequences, over 15% of them singletons.

Sequencing was performed on peripheral blood mononuclear cells (PBMCs), taken at new diagnosis, from a patient treated with antithyroid drugs. The receptor comes from a female donor with Graves disease. V and J are TRBV3-1 and TRBJ2-3; 10 bases line up with TRBD2. The CDR3 coding sequence is TGTGCCAGCAGCCAAGCAGCGGGAGGGCCAGATACGCAGTATTTT. Translation gives CASSQAAGGPDTQYF.